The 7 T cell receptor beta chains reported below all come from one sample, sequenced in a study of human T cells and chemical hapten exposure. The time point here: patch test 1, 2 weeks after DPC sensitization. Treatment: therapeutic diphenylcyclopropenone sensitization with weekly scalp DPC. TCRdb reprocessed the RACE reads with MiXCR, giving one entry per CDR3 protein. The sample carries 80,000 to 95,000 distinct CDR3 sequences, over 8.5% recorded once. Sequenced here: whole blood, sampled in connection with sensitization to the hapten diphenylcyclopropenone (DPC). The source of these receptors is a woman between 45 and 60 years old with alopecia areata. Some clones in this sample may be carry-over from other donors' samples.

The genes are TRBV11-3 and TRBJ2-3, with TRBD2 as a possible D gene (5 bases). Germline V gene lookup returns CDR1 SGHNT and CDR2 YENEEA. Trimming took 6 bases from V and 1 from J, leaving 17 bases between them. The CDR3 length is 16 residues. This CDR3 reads CASSAAGKLRTDTQYF. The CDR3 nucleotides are TGTGCCAGCAGTGCGGCCGGGAAGCTGCGCACAGATACGCAGTATTTT.

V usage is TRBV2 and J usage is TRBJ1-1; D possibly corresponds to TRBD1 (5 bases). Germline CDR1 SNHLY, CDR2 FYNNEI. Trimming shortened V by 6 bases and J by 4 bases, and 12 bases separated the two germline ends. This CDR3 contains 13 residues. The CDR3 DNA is TGTGCCAGCAGAGGGGAAATGATCACTGAAGCTTTCTTT. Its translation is CASRGEMITEAFF.

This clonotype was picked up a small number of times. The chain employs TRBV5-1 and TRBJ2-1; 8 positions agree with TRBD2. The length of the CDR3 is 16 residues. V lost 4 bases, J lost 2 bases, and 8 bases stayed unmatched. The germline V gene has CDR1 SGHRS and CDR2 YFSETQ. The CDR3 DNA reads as TGCGCCAGCAGCCCCCTGGCGGGGGGCCCCTACAATGAGCAGTTCTTC. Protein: CASSPLAGGPYNEQFF.

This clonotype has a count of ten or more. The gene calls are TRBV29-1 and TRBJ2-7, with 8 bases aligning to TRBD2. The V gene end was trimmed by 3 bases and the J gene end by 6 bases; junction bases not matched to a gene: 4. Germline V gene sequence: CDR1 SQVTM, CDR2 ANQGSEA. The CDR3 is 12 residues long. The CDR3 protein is CSVDEAGVEQYF. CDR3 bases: TGCAGCGTTGATGAAGCGGGGGTCGAGCAGTACTTC.

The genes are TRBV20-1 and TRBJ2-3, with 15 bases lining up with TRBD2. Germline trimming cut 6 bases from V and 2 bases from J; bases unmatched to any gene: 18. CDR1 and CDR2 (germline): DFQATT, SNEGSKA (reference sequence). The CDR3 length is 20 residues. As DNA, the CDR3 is TGCAGTGCCTCGACATATCAAACCGGGACTAGCGGGGGGCACACAGATACGCAGTATTTT. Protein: CSASTYQTGTSGGHTDTQYF.

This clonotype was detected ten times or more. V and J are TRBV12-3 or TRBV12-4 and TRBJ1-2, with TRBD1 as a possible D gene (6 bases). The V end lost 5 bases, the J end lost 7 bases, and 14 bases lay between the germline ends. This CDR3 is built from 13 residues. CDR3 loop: CASSPTGPFGYTF. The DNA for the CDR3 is TGTGCCAGCAGTCCTACAGGGCCGTTTGGCTACACCTTC.

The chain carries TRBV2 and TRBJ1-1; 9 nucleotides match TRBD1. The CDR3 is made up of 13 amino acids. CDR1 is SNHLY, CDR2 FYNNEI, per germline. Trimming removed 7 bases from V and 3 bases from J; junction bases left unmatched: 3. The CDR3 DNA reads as TGTGCCAGCACGGGACAGGGTTACACTGAAGCTTTCTTT. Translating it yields CASTGQGYTEAFF.